This T cell receptor beta chain was sequenced during a study of cytomegalovirus exposure and HLA in healthy donors. Study-wide points: TRBV6-2, TRBV6-3 and other indistinguishable V segments were excluded. Cytomegalovirus-associated status was assigned to about 150 TCR beta chains. Accurate predictions that matched the HLA-A and HLA-B alleles of most subjects were reportedly made from TCR beta sequences.

V lost 5 bases to trimming and J lost 0 bases; unmatched junction nucleotides: 6. Germline-derived CDR1 and CDR2 are SGHNT and YYREEE (reference sequence). The CDR3 loop spans 16 amino acids. In the case of this clone: As yet, its antigen is unknown.

PCR employed 60 Vbeta and 13 Jbeta primers. The repertoire was sequenced with immunoSEQ multiplex PCR; TCRdb's copy has only in-frame clones and lacks some. The repertoire holds more than 150,000 clones, around 83% seen once, with under 1.5% in the top ten. The clonotype was recovered from a girl aged 2-10 years in good health and CMV-seropositive. The chain has TRBV5-4 and TRBJ2-2; 8 positions match TRBD1. Material: PBMCs. CDR3 sequence (DNA): TGTGCCAGCAGAGACCCGGGACAGGCGAACACCGGGGAGCTGTTTTTT. It codes for CASRDPGQANTGELFF.